A selection of T cell receptor beta chains follows, all from one sample in a study of cytomegalovirus exposure and HLA in healthy donors. Produced via immunoSEQ multiplex PCR; TCRdb's table is partial and in-frame only. The top ten clones hold 5% to 7% of a sample with 150,000 to 200,000 clones, about nine tenths of them seen once. Sequences were obtained from PBMCs. The receptors were gathered from a woman aged 25-40 years in good health and CMV-seronegative. Both conserved end residues are part of each CDR3. The D gene is left open where the match is weak. For some rows the clone size is stated as once, few or many, or as a class when expanded; others skip it.

size,D,J,V,DNA,CDR3
-,-,TRBJ2-5,TRBV4-1,TGCGCCAGCAGCCCGAGCAACAGAGGTCAAGAGACCCAGTACTTC,CASSPSNRGQETQYF
-,-,TRBJ2-7,TRBV9,TGTGCCAGCAGCCCGAGGACCGCCGGCTACGAGCAGTACTTC,CASSPRTAGYEQYF
-,-,TRBJ2-2,TRBV10-3,TGTGCCATCAGTGTTAACAGGGCCAACACCGGGGAGCTGTTTTTT,CAISVNRANTGELFF
-,TRBD1,TRBJ2-7,TRBV11-1,TGTGCCAGCAGCTTCGGGACAGGGCCTGCCTACGAGCAGTACTTC,CASSFGTGPAYEQYF
-,TRBD2,TRBJ2-1,TRBV28,TGTGCCAGCAGTTCGGCCGGACTAGCGGGCGGGTATGAGCAGTTCTTC,CASSSAGLAGGYEQFF
-,-,TRBJ1-6,TRBV9,TGTGCCAGCAGCGCTGGAGCACATAATTCACCCCTCCACTTT,CASSAGAHNSPLHF
once,-,TRBJ2-7,TRBV5-6,TGTGCCAGCAGCTTGAACGAGCAGTACTTC,CASSLNEQYF
-,TRBD1,TRBJ2-1,TRBV5-6,TGTGCCAGCAGCTCGCAAGGACAGGGCCCCTTTTACAATGAGCAGTTCTTC,CASSSQGQGPFYNEQFF
-,-,TRBJ2-3,TRBV13,TGTGCCAGCAGCTCGACTTTGCGGGATCCAGATACGCAGTATTTT,CASSSTLRDPDTQYF
few,TRBD1,TRBJ2-2,TRBV18,TGTGCCAGCTCACCCAGGGGGCCGGGCACCGGGGAGCTGTTTTTT,CASSPRGPGTGELFF
-,TRBD1,TRBJ2-7,TRBV27,TGTGCCAGCAATAGAGGACAGGGTCCCTACGAGCAGTACTTC,CASNRGQGPYEQYF
-,TRBD2,TRBJ2-3,TRBV5-6,TGTGCCAGCAGCCCGACTAGCGGGGGTAGCCCTAGAACAGATACGCAGTATTTT,CASSPTSGGSPRTDTQYF
once,-,TRBJ2-7,TRBV5-1,TGCGCCAGCACCCTTTGGACCGGCTCCTACGAGCAGTACTTC,CASTLWTGSYEQYF
-,TRBD1,TRBJ1-2,TRBV7-2,TGTGCCAGCAGCTTAGTCGGCTCGGGACAGATTAACTATGGCTACACCTTC,CASSLVGSGQINYGYTF
-,TRBD1,TRBJ1-2,TRBV7-6,TGTGCCAGCAGCTTTGGCCAGGGGGCCATTAACTATGGCTACACCTTC,CASSFGQGAINYGYTF
-,-,TRBJ1-1,TRBV5-1,TGCGCCAGCAGCTTGGTGTCCGGACCGTCGAACACTGAAGCTTTCTTT,CASSLVSGPSNTEAFF
-,TRBD1,TRBJ1-6,TRBV15,TGTGCCACCAGTACACAACAGGGGGATAATTCACCCCTCCACTTT,CATSTQQGDNSPLHF
-,TRBD1,TRBJ1-2,TRBV27,TGTGCCAGCAGATCGGGGGATGACAGGGGGCTCGGCGGCTACACCTTC,CASRSGDDRGLGGYTF
-,-,TRBJ1-6,TRBV14,TGTGCCAGCAGCCAAGTTACGGCCTATAATTCACCCCTCCACTTT,CASSQVTAYNSPLHF
-,-,TRBJ1-1,TRBV19,TGTGCCAGTAGTAGTGGGGCTATGAACACTGAAGCTTTCTTT,CASSSGAMNTEAFF
-,-,TRBJ2-2,TRBV19,TGTGCCAGTAGTACAAGGGAGACAGGACCGAACACCGGGGAGCTGTTTTTT,CASSTRETGPNTGELFF
-,TRBD2,TRBJ2-5,TRBV2,TGTGCCAGCAGTGAAATAGCGGGGGGTAGGCAAGAGACCCAGTACTTC,CASSEIAGGRQETQYF
-,-,TRBJ2-6,TRBV4-2,TGTGCCAGCAGCCAAGAAAAGGGGGCTGGGGCCAACGTCCTGACTTTC,CASSQEKGAGANVLTF
-,-,TRBJ2-7,TRBV29-1,TGCAGCGTTGAGGTGGTGACAGGCTCCTACGAGCAGTACTTC,CSVEVVTGSYEQYF
-,TRBD2,TRBJ2-7,TRBV30,TGTGCCTGGAGTGGGGCTAGCGGGGCCCTCTACGAGCAGTACTTC,CAWSGASGALYEQYF
-,-,TRBJ1-4,TRBV7-8,TGTGCCAGCAGCTTTAACGAGGGATCGGGTGAAAAACTGTTTTTT,CASSFNEGSGEKLFF
once,-,TRBJ1-2,TRBV4-3,TGCGCCAGCAGCCAAGGGGAGGGGGTGAATGGCTACACCTTC,CASSQGEGVNGYTF
-,TRBD2,TRBJ2-7,TRBV28,TGTGCCAGCAGTTTACCAACTAGCGGGAACGCCTACGAGCAGTACTTC,CASSLPTSGNAYEQYF
once,-,TRBJ1-1,TRBV5-4,TGTGCCAGCAGCTTGTATCGCGGGGATATGAACACTGAAGCTTTCTTT,CASSLYRGDMNTEAFF
-,-,TRBJ2-7,TRBV28,TGTGCCAGCAGTTTCCAGAACTACGAGCAGTACTTC,CASSFQNYEQYF
-,-,TRBJ2-2,TRBV5-1,TGCGCCAGCAGCTTGTATCTAGACACCGGGGAGCTGTTTTTT,CASSLYLDTGELFF
-,TRBD1,TRBJ1-2,TRBV15,TGTGCCACCAGCAGGGGACAGAACTATGGCTACACCTTC,CATSRGQNYGYTF
once,TRBD2,TRBJ2-7,TRBV5-1,TGCGCCAGCAGCTTTGGGTTTACAACTAGCGGGGGGAACTACGAGCAGTACTTC,CASSFGFTTSGGNYEQYF
-,-,TRBJ1-2,TRBV20-1,TGCAGTGCCCCTAGCGGGGGGGCTTACACCTTC,CSAPSGGAYTF
-,-,TRBJ1-1,TRBV11-3,TGTGCCAGCAGCTTCCCGGGGCAGGAAGCTTTCTTT,CASSFPGQEAFF
-,-,TRBJ2-7,TRBV18,TGTGCCAGCTCACCACGAACCGGCCCAGGAAAACACGAGCAGTACTTC,CASSPRTGPGKHEQYF
once,-,TRBJ2-6,TRBV30,TGTGCCTGTAGGACACGGATCTCTGGGGCCAACGTCCTGACTTTC,CACRTRISGANVLTF
-,TRBD1,TRBJ1-5,TRBV2,TGTGCCAGCAGTCGAGTTTCCGGGACAGGGGAACGACAGCCCCAGCATTTT,CASSRVSGTGERQPQHF
once,-,TRBJ2-7,TRBV5-6,TGTGCCAGCAGCTTGTATGGCAGCTACGAGCAGTACTTC,CASSLYGSYEQYF